One and the same sample provided the 15 T cell receptor beta chains below, sequenced in a study of T cells expressing NK-cell markers. TCRdb reworked the 5' RACE reads into one entry per CDR3 protein, no DNA. The table gives around 470,000 distinct CDR3 sequences; the top ten clones make up around 1.4% of it. The specimen was blood T cells: a sorted CD56 or NKG2C T cell subset, CD4+ or CD8+ T cells, or bulk PBMC T cells (not recorded which). All receptors derive from a woman aged 45-65 years in good health.

The chain carries TRBV6-5 and TRBJ2-1; TCRdb returns TRBD2, unconfirmable since there is no DNA. The CDR3 runs 17 residues. The germline CDR1 and CDR2 sequences are MNHEY and SVGAGI. CDR3 protein: CASSYRPTSGSHNEQFF.

The rearrangement uses TRBV3-1 and TRBJ2-1; TCRdb proposes TRBD2, but this gene call is untestable without DNA. The V gene's germline CDR1 is LGHDT and CDR2 YNNKEL (reference sequence). The CDR3 consists of 19 residues. The chain's CDR3 is CASSPNILAGGRRYNEQFF.

The chain has TRBV5-1 and TRBJ2-5; TCRdb calls TRBD1, which cannot be checked without DNA. Germline CDR1 and CDR2: SGHRS and YFSETQ. CDR3 length: 14 amino acids. CDR3 region: CASSLVRTDGTQYF.

The chain employs TRBV20-1 and TRBJ2-6; the TRBD1 assignment by TCRdb is unverifiable without DNA. CDR3 length equals 15 residues. The V gene's germline CDR1 is DFQATT and CDR2 SNEGSKA (reference sequence). The CDR3 is CSARDRRAGANVLTF.

J is TRBJ1-2 and V is TRBV10-3. The CDR3 spans 12 residues. CDR1 and CDR2 (germline): ENHRY, SYGVKD. This CDR3 is CAITPDRYGYTF.

The chain links TRBV12-3 or TRBV12-4 to TRBJ2-5; the TRBD2 assignment by TCRdb is unverifiable without DNA. The CDR3 runs 16 residues. CDR3 region: CASSLGSGGRVETQYF.

The chain carries TRBV4-2 and TRBJ2-1; there is no DNA to check the TCRdb D call of TRBD1. From germline, CDR1 is LGHNA and CDR2 YNFKEQ. The CDR3 loop spans 14 amino acids. CDR3 sequence: CASSQPRSYNEQFF.

The J gene is TRBJ2-1, the V gene TRBV5-1; with no DNA, the TCRdb D assignment of TRBD2 cannot be verified. The CDR3 has 16 amino acids. Germline-derived CDR1 and CDR2 are SGHRS and YFSETQ. CDR3 amino acids: CASSTVFQRGDNEQFF.

The chain recombines TRBV25-1 with TRBJ2-2. This CDR3 is 14 amino acids long. Germline V gives CDR1 MGHDK, CDR2 SYGVNS. The CDR3 loop reads CASHDTGWTGELFF.

The rearrangement joins TRBV5-1 to TRBJ2-1; TCRdb's D gene call, TRBD1, goes unchecked for lack of DNA. CDR3 size: 13 residues. Germline V CDR1 and CDR2: SGHRS, YFSETQ. The CDR3 loop is CASSLPSRNEQFF.

The chain recombines TRBV20-1 with TRBJ2-3; TCRdb designates TRBD2, a call that cannot be tested without DNA. The CDR3 is 12 amino acids. CDR1 DFQATT and CDR2 SNEGSKA come from the germline V gene (reference sequence). CDR3 region: CSATGGGDTQYF.

V and J are TRBV27 and TRBJ2-7; TCRdb indicates TRBD2, and absent DNA this call remains unverified. CDR3 length equals 16 residues. From germline, CDR1 is MNHEY and CDR2 SMNVEV (reference sequence). Here the CDR3 reads CASSLLGLRSSYEQYF.

The chain combines TRBV15 with TRBJ1-1; without DNA, the TCRdb call of TRBD1 cannot be checked. CDR1 is LNHNV and CDR2 is YYDKDF in the germline V gene (reference sequence). The CDR3 contains 15 residues. CDR3 sequence reads: CATSAQGRANTEAFF.

The CDR3: CASSREGQGDSPLHF. This sequence joins TRBV4-1 and TRBJ1-6; TCRdb designates TRBD1, a call that cannot be tested without DNA. The CDR3 spans 15 residues. Germline loops: CDR1 MGHRA, CDR2 YSYEKL.

V is TRBV12-3 or TRBV12-4 and J is TRBJ2-4; TCRdb gives TRBD2 as the D gene, but with no DNA this cannot be confirmed. The CDR3 totals 17 residues. CDR3 residues: CASTPWSPRGGKNIQYF.